The following is a TCR beta chain sequence with its context. Its antigen remains unknown. This record belongs to a study of CD8 T cells in Susac syndrome. Study-wide results and caveats: The authors acknowledged that their TCR sequencing and HLA analysis involved a relatively small number of individuals.

The V and J ends lost 4 bases and 4 bases respectively, with 11 bases between them. This CDR3 has 14 residues. Germline CDR1 and CDR2: SGHRS and YFSETQ. The RNA, about 0.5 to 1 ug, was put through reverse transcription using random hexamers. TCRdb processed the immunoSEQ multiplex PCR reads anew with MiXCR; each CDR3 protein has one entry. The sample lists 400,000 to 550,000 distinct CDR3 sequences, 75% to 90% occurring once. Sequences were obtained from CD8+ T cells from PBMCs. The TCR comes from a human donor with multiple sclerosis. The J gene is TRBJ2-2, the V gene TRBV5-1; the D is unclear. The CDR3 reads CASSPVPSTGELFF. CDR3 bases: TGCGCCAGCAGCCCGGTTCCCAGCACCGGGGAGCTGTTTTTT. Filled out from reference TRBV5-1 and TRBJ2-2, the complete variable domain reads KAGVTQTPRYLIKTRGQQVTLSCSPISGHRSVSWYQQTPGQGLQFLFEYFSETQRNKGNFPGRFSGRQFSNSRSEMNVSTLELGDSALYLCASSPVPSTGELFFGEGSRLTVL.